Each of the 3 T cell receptor beta chains below was sequenced from the same sample in a study of cytomegalovirus exposure and HLA in healthy donors (dated by TCRdb to between 2016 and 2019). The library was produced with the immunoSEQ multiplex PCR assay. A mixture of 60 forward primers for TCR Vbeta segments and 13 reverse primers for TCR Jbeta segments was used in the multiplex PCR. TCRdb took over this immuneACCESS table, retaining in-frame rearrangements with V and J assigned. Such tables are incomplete; in checked studies, under half of the missing clones stem from an unresolved V gene, and the remainder is unexplained. This sample comprises about 120,000 clones, more than 75% of them detected only once. The top ten clonotypes cover under 2% of the sample. The sequencing sample was made of PBMCs. Every receptor here comes from a man between 18 and 35 years old in good health and CMV-seronegative.

The V gene is TRBV5-1, the J gene TRBJ2-7, with 10 bases fitting TRBD1. CDR3 size: 14 residues. CDR1 and CDR2 from the germline V gene are SGHRS and YFSETQ. V lost 4 bases to trimming and J lost 2 bases; unmatched junction nucleotides: 3. CDR3 sequence reads: CASSAGTGAYEQYF. For the CDR3, the DNA is TGCGCCAGCAGCGCCGGGACAGGGGCCTACGAGCAGTACTTC.

This chain links TRBV9 with TRBJ2-7; D possibly corresponds to TRBD1 (6 bases). Between the trimmed V and J ends, which lost 5 bases and 0 bases, there was a span of 12 bases. This CDR3 has 14 amino acids. CDR1 is SGDLS and CDR2 is YYNGEE in the germline V gene. The CDR3 region is CASSAAGASYEQYF. The CDR3 DNA is TGTGCCAGCAGTGCAGCAGGGGCCTCCTACGAGCAGTACTTC.

This clone was recorded only once. This sequence joins TRBV5-1 and TRBJ2-1; possible D gene TRBD2, 6 bases. Trimming cost V 2 bases and J 0 bases, with 15 bases left between them. Germline V gene lookup returns CDR1 SGHRS and CDR2 YFSETQ. This CDR3 has 17 amino acids. The CDR3 protein is CASSLHPEGSSYNEQFF. The CDR3 nucleotides read TGCGCCAGCAGCTTACACCCGGAGGGGAGCTCCTACAATGAGCAGTTCTTC.